This entry concerns a single TCR beta chain. What it recognizes is unknown. The data were obtained in a study of T cell responses to AZD1222 COVID-19 vaccine. The CDR3 totals 15 residues. V shed 4 bases and J shed 0 bases, with 10 bases lying between them. CDR1 is MNHNY and CDR2 is SVGAGI in the germline V gene (reference sequence). Broader study findings: Donors in the cohort were predominantly white British and more often female, and clonal diversity was possibly underestimated.

Method: immunoSEQ multiplex PCR; TCRdb's copy keeps in-frame clones and lacks some. The table lists about 180,000 clones, approximately 90% of them singletons. The source was peripheral blood, collected 28 days after the second dose of the MenACWY control vaccine. J is TRBJ1-3 and V is TRBV6-6; D remains ambiguous. The receptor was isolated from an adult who received the MenACWY meningococcal vaccine as a control. The CDR3 DNA is TGTGCCAGCAGTTCCGGACGGGACTCTGGAAACACCATATATTTT. Protein sequence: CASSSGRDSGNTIYF.